This T cell receptor (beta chain) was identified during a study of blood T cell repertoires in COVID-19. The CDR3 sequence is 14 residues long. The germline V gene has CDR1 LGHDT and CDR2 YNNKEL (reference sequence). V was shortened by 3 bases and J by 0 bases, with 9 bases between the two germline ends. Assay used: immunoSEQ multiplex PCR; TCRdb lists only in-frame clones, some missing. The table includes 70,000 to 85,000 clones, 70% to 90% detected once. The sequencing sample was made of peripheral blood. This clonotype originated in a man between 65 and 80 years old with active or convalescent COVID-19. J is TRBJ2-7 and V is TRBV3-1 (or the pseudogene TRBV3-2); D gene ambiguous. CDR3 DNA: TGTGCCAGCAGCCACTCCTGGAGCTCCTACGAGCAGTACTTC. Translation gives CASSHSWSSYEQYF.